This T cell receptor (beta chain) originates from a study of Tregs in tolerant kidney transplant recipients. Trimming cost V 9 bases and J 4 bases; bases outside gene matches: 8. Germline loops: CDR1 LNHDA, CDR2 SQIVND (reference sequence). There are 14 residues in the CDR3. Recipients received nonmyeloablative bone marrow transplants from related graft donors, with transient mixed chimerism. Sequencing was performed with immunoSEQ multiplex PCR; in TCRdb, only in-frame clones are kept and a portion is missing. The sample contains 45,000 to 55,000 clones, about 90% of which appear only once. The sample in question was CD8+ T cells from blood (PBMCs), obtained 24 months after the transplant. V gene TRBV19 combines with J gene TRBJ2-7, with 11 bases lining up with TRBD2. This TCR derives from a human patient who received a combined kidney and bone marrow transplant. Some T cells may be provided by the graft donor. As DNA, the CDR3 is TGTGCCAGCAGACCTAGCGGGGGGTTTTACGAGCAGTACTTC. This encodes CASRPSGGFYEQYF.